Listed here is a single TCR beta chain. Its specificity is unknown. It was cDNA, reverse transcribed from extracted RNA, that served as the sequencing template. The method was immunoSEQ multiplex PCR; TCRdb's version includes in-frame clones alone and lacks a portion of them. The sample includes some 170,000 clones, over 50% of them seen just once. These data come from a study of CD8+ T cells in alopecia areata. Study results and limitations: With patients, TCR sharing proved less clear than in mice, a difference possibly related to HLA. Clonality exceeded that of normal scalp in lesional scalp, most notably in alopecia totalis/universalis.

From alopecia areata patients, lesional scalp punch biopsies and peripheral blood were collected. Sorted out of PBMCs were CD4+ T cells and CD8+ T cells. The CDR3 covers 16 residues. The V gene's germline CDR1 is SGHRS and CDR2 YFSETQ. Trimming shortened V by 4 bases and J by 8 bases, and 21 bases separated the two germline ends. Sequences were derived from CD4+ T cells sorted from blood, sampled at week 0. The rearrangement uses TRBV5-1 and TRBJ1-4; weak D call: TRBD1 (6 bases). The source is a human donor with alopecia areata. The CDR3 region is CASSLTPWGAGEKLFF. The CDR3 DNA is TGCGCCAGCAGCCTGACCCCCTGGGGGGCAGGGGAAAAACTGTTTTTT.